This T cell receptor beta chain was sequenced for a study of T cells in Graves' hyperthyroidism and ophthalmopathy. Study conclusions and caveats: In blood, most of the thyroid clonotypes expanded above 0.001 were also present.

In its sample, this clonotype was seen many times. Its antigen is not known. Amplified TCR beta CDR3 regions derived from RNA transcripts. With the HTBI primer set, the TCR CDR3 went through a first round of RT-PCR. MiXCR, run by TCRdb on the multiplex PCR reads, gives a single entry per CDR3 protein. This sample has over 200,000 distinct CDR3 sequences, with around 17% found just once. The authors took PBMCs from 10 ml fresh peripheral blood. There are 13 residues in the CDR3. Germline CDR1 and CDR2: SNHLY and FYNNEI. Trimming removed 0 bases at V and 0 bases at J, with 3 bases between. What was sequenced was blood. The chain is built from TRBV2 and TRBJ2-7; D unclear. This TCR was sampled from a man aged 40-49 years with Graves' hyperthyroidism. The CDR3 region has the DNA TGTGCCAGCAGTGAAGCGCGCTCCTACGAGCAGTACTTC. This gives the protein CASSEARSYEQYF.